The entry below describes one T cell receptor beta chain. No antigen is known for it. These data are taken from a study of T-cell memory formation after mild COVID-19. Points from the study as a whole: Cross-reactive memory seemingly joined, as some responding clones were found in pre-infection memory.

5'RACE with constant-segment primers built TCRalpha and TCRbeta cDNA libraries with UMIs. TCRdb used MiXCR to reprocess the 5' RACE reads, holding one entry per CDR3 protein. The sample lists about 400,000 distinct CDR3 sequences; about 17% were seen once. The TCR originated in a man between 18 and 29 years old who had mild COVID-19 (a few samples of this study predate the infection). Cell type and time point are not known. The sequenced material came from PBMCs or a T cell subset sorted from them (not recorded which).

The DNA for the CDR3 is TGTGCCAGCATTGGGACAGCAGGCAGGGGGGAGCTGTTTTTT. It yields the protein CASIGTAGRGELFF. The rearrangement uses TRBV2 and TRBJ2-2, with 7 bases that match TRBD1. In germline, CDR1 is SNHLY, CDR2 FYNNEI. Losses at the gene ends were 7 bases for V and 8 bases for J; bases not matched to a gene: 10. This CDR3 comprises 14 residues.